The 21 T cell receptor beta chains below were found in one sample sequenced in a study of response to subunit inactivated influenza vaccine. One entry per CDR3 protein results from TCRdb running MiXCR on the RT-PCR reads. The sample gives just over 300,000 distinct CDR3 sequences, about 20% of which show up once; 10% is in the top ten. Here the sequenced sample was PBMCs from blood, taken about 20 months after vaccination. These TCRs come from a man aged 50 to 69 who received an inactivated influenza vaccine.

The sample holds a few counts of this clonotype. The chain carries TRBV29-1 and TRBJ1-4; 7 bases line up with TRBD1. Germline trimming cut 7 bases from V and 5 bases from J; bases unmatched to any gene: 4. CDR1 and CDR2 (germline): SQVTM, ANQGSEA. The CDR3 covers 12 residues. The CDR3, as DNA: TGCAGCGGGGGACAGACGAATGAAAAACTGTTTTTT. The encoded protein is CSGGQTNEKLFF.

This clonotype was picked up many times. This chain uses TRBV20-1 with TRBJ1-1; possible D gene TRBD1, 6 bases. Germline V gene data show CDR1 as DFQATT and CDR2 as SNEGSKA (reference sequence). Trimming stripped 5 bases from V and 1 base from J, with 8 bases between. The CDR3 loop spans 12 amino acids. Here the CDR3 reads CSAVQGNTEAFF. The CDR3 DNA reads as TGCAGTGCTGTACAGGGGAACACTGAAGCTTTCTTT.

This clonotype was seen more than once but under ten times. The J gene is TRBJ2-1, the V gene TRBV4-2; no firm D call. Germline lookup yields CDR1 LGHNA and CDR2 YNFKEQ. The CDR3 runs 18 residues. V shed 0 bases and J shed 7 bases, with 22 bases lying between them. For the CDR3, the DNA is TGTGCCAGCAGCCAAGAGGGCCCTGGCGGAACCCAGTTGAATGAGCAGTTCTTC. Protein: CASSQEGPGGTQLNEQFF.

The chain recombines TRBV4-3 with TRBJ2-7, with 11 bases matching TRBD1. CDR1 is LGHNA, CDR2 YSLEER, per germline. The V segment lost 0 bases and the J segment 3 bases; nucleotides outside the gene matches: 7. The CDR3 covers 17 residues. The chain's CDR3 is CASSQDRGTGGYYEQYF. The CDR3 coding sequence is TGCGCCAGCAGCCAAGATCGGGGGACAGGGGGTTACTACGAGCAGTACTTC.

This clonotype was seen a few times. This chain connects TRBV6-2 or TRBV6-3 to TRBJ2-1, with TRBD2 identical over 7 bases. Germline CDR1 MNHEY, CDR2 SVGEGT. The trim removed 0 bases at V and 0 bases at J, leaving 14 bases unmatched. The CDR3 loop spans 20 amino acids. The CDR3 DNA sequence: TGTGCCAGCAGTTACTCCGTGAGAGAGGTTTGGGGGGGCTCCTACAATGAGCAGTTCTTC. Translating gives CASSYSVREVWGGSYNEQFF.

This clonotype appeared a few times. Written as DNA, the CDR3 is TGCGCCAGCAGCCAAGATACGGGGGGCTACCGGGGCTACACCTTC. This codes for CASSQDTGGYRGYTF. The genes are TRBV4-3 and TRBJ1-2; tentatively, D is TRBD1 (6 bases). The CDR3 is 15 residues long. Germline V gives CDR1 LGHNA, CDR2 YSLEER. V was shortened by 0 bases and J by 8 bases, with 16 bases between the two germline ends.

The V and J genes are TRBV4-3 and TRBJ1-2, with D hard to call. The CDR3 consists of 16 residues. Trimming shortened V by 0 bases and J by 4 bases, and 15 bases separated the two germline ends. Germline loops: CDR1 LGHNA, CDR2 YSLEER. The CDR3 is CASSQDLPGEGYGYTF. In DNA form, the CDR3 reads TGCGCCAGCAGCCAAGATTTGCCCGGGGAGGGCTATGGCTACACCTTC.

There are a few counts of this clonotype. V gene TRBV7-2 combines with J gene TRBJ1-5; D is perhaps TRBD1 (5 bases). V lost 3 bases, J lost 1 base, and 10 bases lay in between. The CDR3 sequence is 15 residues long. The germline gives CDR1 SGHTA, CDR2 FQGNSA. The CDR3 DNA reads TGTGCCAGCAGCTTTCAGGGCCGAAGCAATCAGCCCCAGCATTTT. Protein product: CASSFQGRSNQPQHF.

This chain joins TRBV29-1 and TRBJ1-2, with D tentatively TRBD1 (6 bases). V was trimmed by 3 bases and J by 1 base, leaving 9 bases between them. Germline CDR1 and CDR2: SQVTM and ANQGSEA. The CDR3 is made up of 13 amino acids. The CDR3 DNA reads TGCAGCGTTGAGGGGGCGCATAACTATGGCTACACCTTC. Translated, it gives CSVEGAHNYGYTF.

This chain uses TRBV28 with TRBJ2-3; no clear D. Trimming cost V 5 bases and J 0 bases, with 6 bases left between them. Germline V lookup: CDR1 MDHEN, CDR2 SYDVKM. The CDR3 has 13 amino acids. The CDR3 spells CASSTLSTDTQYF. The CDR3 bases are TGTGCCAGCAGTACTCTTAGCACAGATACGCAGTATTTT.

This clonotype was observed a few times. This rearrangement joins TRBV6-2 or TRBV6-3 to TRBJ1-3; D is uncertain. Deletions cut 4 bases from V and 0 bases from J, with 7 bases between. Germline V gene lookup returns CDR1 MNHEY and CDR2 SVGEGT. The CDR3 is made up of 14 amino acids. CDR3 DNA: TGTGCCAGCAGTTCTACAGCCTCTGGAAACACCATATATTTT. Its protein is CASSSTASGNTIYF.

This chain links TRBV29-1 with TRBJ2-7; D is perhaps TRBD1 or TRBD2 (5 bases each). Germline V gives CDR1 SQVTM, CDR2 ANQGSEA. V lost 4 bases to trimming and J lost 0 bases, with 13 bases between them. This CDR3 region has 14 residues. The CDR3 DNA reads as TGCAGCGTTGCCGGGGCCCTTAGCTCCTACGAGCAGTACTTC. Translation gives CSVAGALSSYEQYF.

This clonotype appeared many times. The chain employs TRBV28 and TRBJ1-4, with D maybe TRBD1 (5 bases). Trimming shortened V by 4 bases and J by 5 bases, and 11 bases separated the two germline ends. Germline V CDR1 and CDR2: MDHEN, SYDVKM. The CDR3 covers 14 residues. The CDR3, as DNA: TGTGCCAGCAGTTCCGGGACGGTCAATGAAAAACTGTTTTTT. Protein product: CASSSGTVNEKLFF.

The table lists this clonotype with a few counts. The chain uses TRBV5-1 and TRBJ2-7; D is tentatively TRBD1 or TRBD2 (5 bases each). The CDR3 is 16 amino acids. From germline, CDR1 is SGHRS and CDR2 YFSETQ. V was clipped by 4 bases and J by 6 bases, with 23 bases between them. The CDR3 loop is CASSPEGRDDLSEQYF. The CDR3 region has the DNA TGCGCCAGCAGCCCTGAGGGCAGGGACGATCTCAGCGAGCAGTACTTC.

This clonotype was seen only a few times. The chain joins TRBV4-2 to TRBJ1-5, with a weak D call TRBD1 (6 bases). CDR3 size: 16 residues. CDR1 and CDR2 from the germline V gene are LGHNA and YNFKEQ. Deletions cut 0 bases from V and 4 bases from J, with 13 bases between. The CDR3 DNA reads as TGTGCCAGCAGCCAAGAAGGAGGACAGAAAAATCAGCCCCAGCATTTT. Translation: CASSQEGGQKNQPQHF.

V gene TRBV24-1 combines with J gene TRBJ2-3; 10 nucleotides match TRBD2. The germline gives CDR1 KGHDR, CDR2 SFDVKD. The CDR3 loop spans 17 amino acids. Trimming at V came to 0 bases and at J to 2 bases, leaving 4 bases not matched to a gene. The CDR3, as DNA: TGTGCCACCAGTGATTTGCGGACTAGCGGAGACACAGATACGCAGTATTTT. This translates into CATSDLRTSGDTDTQYF.

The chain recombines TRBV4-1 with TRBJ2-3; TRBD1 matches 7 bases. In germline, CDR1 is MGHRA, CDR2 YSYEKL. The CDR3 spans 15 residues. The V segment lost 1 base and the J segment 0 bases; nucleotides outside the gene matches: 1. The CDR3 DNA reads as TGCGCCAGCAGCCAAGGGGGACAGAGCACAGATACGCAGTATTTT. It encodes CASSQGGQSTDTQYF.

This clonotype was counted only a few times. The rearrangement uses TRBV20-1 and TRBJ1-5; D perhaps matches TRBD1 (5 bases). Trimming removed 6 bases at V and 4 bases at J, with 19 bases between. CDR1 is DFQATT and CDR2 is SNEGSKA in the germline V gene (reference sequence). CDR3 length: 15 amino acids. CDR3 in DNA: TGCAGTGCGGGGGTCTCGGGGCTTGTAAATCAGCCCCAGCATTTT. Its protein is CSAGVSGLVNQPQHF.

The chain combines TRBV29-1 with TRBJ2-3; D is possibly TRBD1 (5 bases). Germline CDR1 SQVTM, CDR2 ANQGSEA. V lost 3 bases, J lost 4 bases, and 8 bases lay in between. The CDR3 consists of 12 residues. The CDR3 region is CSVEEQADTQYF. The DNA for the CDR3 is TGCAGCGTTGAGGAACAGGCAGATACGCAGTATTTT.

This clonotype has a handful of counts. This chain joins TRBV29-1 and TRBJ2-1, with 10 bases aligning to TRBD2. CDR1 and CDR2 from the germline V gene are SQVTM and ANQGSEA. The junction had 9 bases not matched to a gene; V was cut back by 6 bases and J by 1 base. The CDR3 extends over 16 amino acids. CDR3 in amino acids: CSVALRLAGSYNEQFF. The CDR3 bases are TGCAGCGTCGCTCTCAGACTAGCGGGTTCCTACAATGAGCAGTTCTTC.

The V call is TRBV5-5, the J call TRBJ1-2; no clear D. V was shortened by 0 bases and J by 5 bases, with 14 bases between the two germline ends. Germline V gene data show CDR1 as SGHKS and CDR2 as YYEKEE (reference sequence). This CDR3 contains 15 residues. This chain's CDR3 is CASSLESVASYGYTF. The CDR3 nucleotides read TGTGCCAGCAGCTTGGAATCGGTGGCTTCTTATGGCTACACCTTC.